Sequencing of this T cell receptor beta chain was carried out in a study of PD-1 blockade in classical Hodgkin lymphoma. Generated by immunoSEQ multiplex PCR, the TCRdb table keeps only in-frame clones and is missing some. Found here are tens of thousands of clones, 70% to 80% of them singletons; the top ten hold 7.2%. Time point defined: cycle 4 day 1 (C4D1), after around six weeks of nivolumab. Autologous stem cell transplantation was followed by relapse in every patient, and brentuximab vedotin exposure varied. This CDR3 spans 13 amino acids. V gave up 6 bases and J gave up 4 bases; unmatched junction bases: 6. Germline V gene lookup returns CDR1 SGHNT and CDR2 YYREEE (reference sequence). Study results and limitations: Relapsed/refractory patients reportedly had lower baseline diversity than newly diagnosed patients.

About this clone: The antigen is not known.

The sample consisted of peripheral blood mononuclear cells (PBMCs), taken before the fourth cycle of nivolumab. The receptor was derived from a human donor with classical Hodgkin lymphoma. The rearrangement links TRBV5-4 to TRBJ1-1; 7 bases are shared with TRBD1. CDR3 sequence (DNA): TGTGCCAGCAACAAGAGGGACAGCACTGAAGCTTTCTTT. Translated: CASNKRDSTEAFF. Full variable domain (outside the CDR3, taken from reference TRBV5-4 and TRBJ1-1): ETGVTQSPTHLIKTRGQQVTLRCSSQSGHNTVSWYQQALGQGPQFIFQYYREEENGRGNFPPRFSGLQFPNYSSELNVNALELDDSALYLCASNKRDSTEAFFGQGTRLTVV.